This T cell receptor (beta chain) was documented in a study of molecular identifiers for immune sequencing clone quantification. As for the study in general: Replicate RNA came from roughly 20,000 or 100,000 naive CD8 cells and was split five ways, and four parts were sequenced.

Overall study findings and caveats: Identical TCR molecules can share a barcode, and this sharing could underestimate highly expanded clone sizes.

This clonotype was observed at least ten times. Antigen: not known. Naive CD8 T cell sorting was performed on the CD8+CD4-CCR7+CD45RA+ phenotype. TCRdb independently ran MiXCR on the PCR reads; one entry per CDR3 protein. The data contain roughly 320,000 distinct CDR3 sequences, 24% of them singletons. The source of this sequence is a human donor in good health. Some libraries in this study had Jurkat cell RNA spiked in. The sequencing input was naive CD8+ T cells from blood, with Jurkat cell RNA spiked in. Subset noted: FACS-sorted CD8+CD4-CCR7+CD45RA+ naive T cells.

The CDR3 region has the DNA TGCGCCAGCAGCCAAGACCGATGGACTAGCACAGATACGCAGTATTTT. Protein product: CASSQDRWTSTDTQYF. The V call is TRBV4-3, the J call TRBJ2-3, with a tentative D call TRBD2 (5 bases). Germline values: CDR1 LGHNA, CDR2 YSLEER. Trimming cost V 0 bases and J 0 bases, with 10 bases left between them. The length of the CDR3 is 16 residues.